This T cell receptor (beta chain) was identified during a study of T cells after yellow fever vaccination. Study-wide points: The bulk population could contribute abundant contaminating clonotypes to FACS-sorted repertoires. Once the booster was given, most primary-vaccination clones reappeared, at more than 95% for CD4 and approximately 88% for CD8. Clonotype sharing between CD4 and CD8 compartments was small.

TCR cDNA, made by 5'RACE template switching, carried an added universal primer site and UMIs. TCRdb re-called the 5' RACE reads with MiXCR, one entry per CDR3 protein. The table records around 110,000 distinct CDR3 sequences, 8% to 9.5% of them present only once. This clonotype was counted at least ten times. Its antigen is unknown. V lost 6 bases to trimming and J lost 8 bases; unmatched junction nucleotides: 12. The CDR3 runs 14 residues. Germline-derived CDR1 and CDR2 are MNHEY and SMNVEV (reference sequence). The sample in question was CD8+ T cells sorted from PBMCs, obtained 45 days after the yellow fever booster vaccination. V usage is TRBV27 and J usage is TRBJ1-2, with TRBD1 matching over 7 bases. The clonotype originates from a young man who received the YFV17D yellow fever vaccine. CDR3: CASSPGGAFGGYTF. The CDR3 coding sequence is TGTGCCAGCAGCCCAGGGGGGGCCTTCGGGGGCTACACCTTC.